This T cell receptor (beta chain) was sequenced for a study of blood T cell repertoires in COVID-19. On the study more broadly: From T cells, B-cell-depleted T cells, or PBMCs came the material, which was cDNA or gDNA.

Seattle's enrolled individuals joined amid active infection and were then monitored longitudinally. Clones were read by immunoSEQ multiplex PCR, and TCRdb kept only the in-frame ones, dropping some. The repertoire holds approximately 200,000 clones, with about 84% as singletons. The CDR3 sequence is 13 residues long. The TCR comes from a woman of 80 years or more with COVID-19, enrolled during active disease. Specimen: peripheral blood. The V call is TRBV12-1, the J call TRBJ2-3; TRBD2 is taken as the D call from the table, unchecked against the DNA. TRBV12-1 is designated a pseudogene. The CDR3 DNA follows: TGTGCCAGCACTGGGACTAGACCAGATACGCAGTATTTT. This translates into CASTGTRPDTQYF.